This TCR beta chain was recorded in a study of blood T cell repertoires in COVID-19. On the study more broadly: PBMCs, B-cell-depleted T cells, or T cells provided the cDNA or gDNA that made up the material.

Sequenced by immunoSEQ multiplex PCR; TCRdb stores in-frame clones only, minus some. The sample lists 240,000 or so clones, about 87% seen once, with around 1% in the top ten. V dropped 6 bases and J dropped 1; count of bases not matched to a gene: 6. Germline-derived CDR1 and CDR2 are WSHSY and SAAADI. CDR3 length equals 15 residues. This TCR derives from a man aged 45 to 65 who had been exposed to COVID-19. The rearrangement links TRBV10-2 to TRBJ2-3; 8 bases fit TRBD1. Sequenced: PBMCs or T cells enriched from blood (not recorded which). The CDR3 sequence: CASSTTGDGTDTQYF. Written as DNA, the CDR3 is TGCGCCAGCAGCACGACAGGGGATGGCACAGATACGCAGTATTTT.